This T cell receptor beta chain was sequenced in a study of cytomegalovirus exposure and HLA in healthy donors. 13 Jbeta primers and 60 Vbeta primers were used for the PCR. Only in-frame clones appear in the TCRdb table, and some are missing; sequencing was by immunoSEQ multiplex PCR. The sample lists 100,000 to 150,000 clones, 74% occurring once. The CDR3 consists of 11 residues. Germline assignment: CDR1 SGHTA and CDR2 FQGNSA. V lost 5 bases and J 8 bases, leaving 9 bases between the germline ends. The gene calls are TRBV7-2 and TRBJ1-1; D is uncertain. The TCR was taken from a woman between 45 and 65 years old in good health and CMV-seropositive. Sequenced material: PBMCs. The CDR3 region is CASSPRSEAFF. CDR3 sequence (DNA): TGTGCCAGCAGCCCCAGATCCGAAGCTTTCTTT.